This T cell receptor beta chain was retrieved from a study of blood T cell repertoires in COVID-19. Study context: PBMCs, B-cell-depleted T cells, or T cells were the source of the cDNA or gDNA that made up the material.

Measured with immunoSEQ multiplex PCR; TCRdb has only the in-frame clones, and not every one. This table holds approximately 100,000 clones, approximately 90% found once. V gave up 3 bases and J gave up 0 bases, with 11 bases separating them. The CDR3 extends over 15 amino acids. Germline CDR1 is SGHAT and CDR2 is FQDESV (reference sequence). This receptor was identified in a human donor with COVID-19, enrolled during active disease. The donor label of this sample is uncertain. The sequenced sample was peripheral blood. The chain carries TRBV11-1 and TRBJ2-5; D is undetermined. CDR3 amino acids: CASSFGLGNQETQYF. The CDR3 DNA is TGTGCCAGCAGCTTCGGTCTAGGTAACCAAGAGACCCAGTACTTC.